The 14 T cell receptor beta chains below were found in one sample sequenced in a study of shared clonotypes between healthy human individuals. CD45RO-negative, CCR7-positively selected cells formed the naive CD8 fraction, excluding terminally differentiated effector memory CD45RA+ cells. This table comes from immunoSEQ multiplex PCR, and its TCRdb copy is limited to in-frame clones, with some not included. The sample lists some 2,100,000 clones, 90% to 95% occurring once. The source material was naive CD8+ T cells from PBMCs. All receptors come from a man between 18 and 35 years old in good health. Some clones in this sample may be carry-over from other donors' samples.

This chain links TRBV28 with TRBJ2-1; 7 positions agree with TRBD1. The CDR3 contains 14 residues. The trim removed 6 bases at V and 2 bases at J, leaving 4 bases unmatched. Germline V CDR1 and CDR2: MDHEN, SYDVKM. CDR3 DNA: TGTGCCAGCAGCCCAACAGGGGCCTACAATGAGCAGTTCTTC. Amino acid sequence: CASSPTGAYNEQFF.

The V call is TRBV14, the J call TRBJ1-3; D call uncertain. V lost 2 bases and J lost 0, with 8 bases in between. The CDR3 spans 15 residues. Germline V lookup: CDR1 SGHDN, CDR2 FVKESK. CDR3 sequence (DNA): TGTGCCAGCAGCCAAAGGCGGTACTCTGGAAACACCATATATTTT. It yields the protein CASSQRRYSGNTIYF.

This chain uses TRBV21-1 with TRBJ2-7; the DNA was not compared with TRBD2, the D call given in the table. TRBV21-1 is assigned pseudogene status. This CDR3 region has 14 residues. The CDR3 bases are TGTGCCAGCAGCAAAGTTCCGGGTCTCTACGAGCAGTACTTC. Translating it yields CASSKVPGLYEQYF.

As for this clone: The same CDR3 is also encoded by other DNA sequences in this sample. The chain combines TRBV27 with TRBJ2-7, with D unresolved. This CDR3 comprises 14 residues. Deletions cut 2 bases from V and 0 bases from J, with 8 bases between. CDR1 and CDR2 (germline): MNHEY, SMNVEV (reference sequence). CDR3 region: CASSLRASSYEQYF. The CDR3 DNA is TGTGCCAGCAGTTTACGGGCGAGCTCCTACGAGCAGTACTTC.

V and J are TRBV13 and TRBJ1-5, with TRBD1 as a possible D gene (5 bases). The CDR3 has 14 residues. V lost 5 bases, J lost 6 bases, and 14 bases lay in between. The germline gives CDR1 PRHDT, CDR2 FYEKMQ (reference sequence). The DNA of the CDR3 is TGTGCCAGCAGCGGGGGGGGAAAGGGTCAGCCCCAGCATTTT. This codes for CASSGGGKGQPQHF.

This clone was observed once. The sample holds other DNA sequences that translate to the same CDR3. This rearrangement joins TRBV7-9 to TRBJ1-1; D gene uncertain. This CDR3 region has 11 residues. V lost 5 bases and J lost 3, with 4 bases in between. Germline CDR1 reads SEHNR; CDR2 reads FQNEAQ (reference sequence). The CDR3 sequence: CASSLYTEAFF. CDR3 nucleotides: TGTGCCAGCAGCCTATACACTGAAGCTTTCTTT.

This clone was observed a single time. This chain uses TRBV9 with TRBJ2-1; possibly TRBD1 for D (5 bases). CDR3 length equals 15 residues. Germline-derived CDR1 and CDR2 are SGDLS and YYNGEE. V gave up 0 bases and J gave up 8 bases, with 15 bases separating them. The CDR3 DNA is TGTGCCAGCAGCGTAGAAGGGGCTCGAAACGATGAGCAGTTCTTC. Amino acid sequence: CASSVEGARNDEQFF.

This sequence joins TRBV27 and TRBJ1-1, with D maybe TRBD1 (5 bases). V was trimmed by 0 bases and J by 5 bases, leaving 13 bases between them. Germline V gene lookup returns CDR1 MNHEY and CDR2 SMNVEV (reference sequence). This CDR3 contains 15 residues. CDR3: CASSLSYEGRTEAFF. CDR3 bases: TGTGCCAGCAGTTTATCTTATGAGGGGAGAACTGAAGCTTTCTTT.

The V and J genes are TRBV9 and TRBJ1-2, with a weak D call TRBD1 (5 bases). This CDR3 spans 15 amino acids. V lost 4 bases and J lost 7, with 20 bases in between. Germline CDR1 is SGDLS and CDR2 is YYNGEE. CDR3 in amino acids: CASSYSFRDSLGYTF. The CDR3, as DNA: TGTGCCAGCAGCTATTCCTTCAGGGATTCCCTTGGCTACACCTTC.

The genes are TRBV7-9 and TRBJ2-7; 8 nucleotides match TRBD1. Germline V gives CDR1 SEHNR, CDR2 FQNEAQ (reference sequence). V shed 7 bases, J shed 4 bases, and the junction held 9 bases outside the gene matches. This CDR3 comprises 14 residues. The CDR3 DNA follows: TGTGCCAGCATAGGAAAGGACAGGGTGTACGAGCAGTACTTC. Its protein is CASIGKDRVYEQYF.

The chain joins TRBV5-1 to TRBJ2-1; tentative D call: TRBD2 (6 bases). The CDR3 has 17 amino acids. Looked up from germline, CDR1 is SGHRS and CDR2 is YFSETQ. Trimming shortened V by 5 bases and J by 4 bases, and 22 bases separated the two germline ends. CDR3 in amino acids: CASRVAAVGSDYNEQFF. CDR3 sequence (DNA): TGCGCCAGCAGGGTAGCGGCCGTGGGGTCCGATTACAATGAGCAGTTCTTC.

The chain couples TRBV9 to TRBJ1-2, with a weak D call TRBD1 (6 bases). This CDR3 has 16 amino acids. Trimming stripped 2 bases from V and 2 bases from J, with 16 bases between. CDR1 SGDLS and CDR2 YYNGEE come from the germline V gene. Here the CDR3 reads CASSVDSGLANYGYTF. The CDR3 nucleotides are TGTGCCAGCAGCGTGGACAGCGGGCTGGCCAACTATGGCTACACCTTC.

Notes on this clone: Other DNA sequences in this specimen translate into the identical CDR3. The rearrangement uses TRBV4-1 and TRBJ2-2, with D hard to call. Germline CDR1 and CDR2: MGHRA and YSYEKL. V was cut by 6 bases and J by 5 bases, with 13 bases left in between. The CDR3 runs 14 residues. This CDR3 is CASRLAGRTGELFF. As DNA, the CDR3 is TGCGCCAGCAGATTGGCAGGAAGGACCGGGGAGCTGTTTTTT.

The chain is built from TRBV7-9 and TRBJ2-7; 7 bases align to TRBD1. After removal of 3 bases from V and 0 bases from J, the junction contained 8 bases not matched to a gene. The CDR3 extends over 16 amino acids. The germline gives CDR1 SEHNR, CDR2 FQNEAQ (reference sequence). The CDR3 region is CASSFPSTGSSYEQYF. CDR3 in DNA: TGTGCCAGCAGCTTCCCCTCGACAGGGAGCTCCTACGAGCAGTACTTC.